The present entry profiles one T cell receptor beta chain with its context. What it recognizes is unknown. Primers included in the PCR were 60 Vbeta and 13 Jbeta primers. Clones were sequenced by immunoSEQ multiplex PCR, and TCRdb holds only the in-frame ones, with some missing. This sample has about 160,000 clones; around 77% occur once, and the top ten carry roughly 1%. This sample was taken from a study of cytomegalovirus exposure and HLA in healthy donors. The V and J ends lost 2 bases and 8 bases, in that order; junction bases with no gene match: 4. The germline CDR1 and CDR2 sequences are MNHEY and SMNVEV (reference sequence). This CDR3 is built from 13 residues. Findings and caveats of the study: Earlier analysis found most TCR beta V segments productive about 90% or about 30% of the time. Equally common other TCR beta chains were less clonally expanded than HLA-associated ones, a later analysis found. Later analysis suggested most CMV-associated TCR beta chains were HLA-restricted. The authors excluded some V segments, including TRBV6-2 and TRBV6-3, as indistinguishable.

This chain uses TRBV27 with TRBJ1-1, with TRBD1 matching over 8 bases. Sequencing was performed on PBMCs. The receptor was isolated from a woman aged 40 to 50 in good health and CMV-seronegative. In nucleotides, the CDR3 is TGTGCCAGCAGTTTACTGACAGGGGTAGAAGCTTTCTTT. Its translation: CASSLLTGVEAFF.